This T cell receptor beta chain was profiled in a study of blood T cell repertoires in COVID-19. This study enrolled people aged roughly 18 to 100 from around 26 US geographic areas. The repertoire was sequenced with immunoSEQ multiplex PCR; TCRdb's copy has only in-frame clones and lacks some. The table lists about 440,000 clones, around nine tenths of them singletons. V dropped 3 bases and J dropped 7; count of bases not matched to a gene: 3. The germline CDR1 and CDR2 sequences are SGHTA and FQGTGA. CDR3 length: 13 amino acids. The sequence was collected from a woman between 18 and 30 years old with acute COVID-19. The rearrangement joins TRBV7-3 to TRBJ2-1; TRBD1 matches at 7 bases. What was sequenced was PBMCs or T cells enriched from blood (not recorded which). CDR3 DNA sequence: TGTGCCAGCAGCTTCTACAGGGGAAATGAGCAGTTCTTC. Encoded protein: CASSFYRGNEQFF.